These 29 T cell receptor beta chains were sequenced from one sample in a study of spatial heterogeneity in lung cancer. Indicated time point: sample taken at primary tumor resection. TCRdb ran MiXCR on the 5' RACE reads and lists one entry per CDR3 protein. Found here are 15,000 to 20,000 distinct CDR3 sequences, around 6.5% of them singletons; the top ten hold 3.7%. These receptors are not linked to any known antigen. General study results and limits: Expanded intratumoral alpha and beta TCR counts tracked tumor mutation counts.

The sample consisted of lung tumor tissue, taken at surgery. The receptors were sampled from a female donor with early-stage non-small cell lung cancer.

This clonotype was counted ten times or more. The J gene is TRBJ1-1, the V gene TRBV2; a possible D gene is TRBD1 (5 bases). CDR1 and CDR2 from the germline V gene are SNHLY and FYNNEI. The CDR3 runs 14 residues. The germline V and J ends were trimmed by 5 bases and 4 bases, with 14 bases remaining between them. This CDR3 reads CASSPQGVATEAFF. The CDR3 DNA is TGTGCCAGCAGTCCTCAGGGAGTGGCCACTGAAGCTTTCTTT.

By share, this clonotype ranks as medium-sized. The chain is built from TRBV20-1 and TRBJ2-2, with 11 bases that match TRBD2. Germline lookup yields CDR1 DFQATT and CDR2 SNEGSKA (reference sequence). This CDR3 is built from 13 residues. Trimming cost V 6 bases and J 9 bases; bases outside gene matches: 6. CDR3 protein: CSATSGSFRELFF. CDR3 DNA sequence: TGCAGTGCAACTAGCGGGAGCTTCCGGGAGCTGTTTTTT.

This clonotype was picked up many times. The chain has TRBV9 and TRBJ1-6, with 9 bases matching TRBD1. From germline, CDR1 is SGDLS and CDR2 YYNGEE. Trimming removed 7 bases from V and 6 bases from J; junction bases left unmatched: 2. The length of the CDR3 is 13 residues. CDR3 in amino acids: CASGQGLNSPLHF. The CDR3 region has the DNA TGTGCCAGCGGACAGGGGCTTAATTCACCCCTCCACTTT.

This clonotype was counted ten times or more. The chain employs TRBV6-5 and TRBJ2-1; D possibly corresponds to TRBD2 (6 bases). This CDR3 is built from 17 residues. The germline V and J ends were trimmed by 0 bases and 3 bases, with 15 bases remaining between them. The germline V gene has CDR1 MNHEY and CDR2 SVGAGI. CDR3 coding DNA: TGTGCCAGCAGTTACTCTCATGGCGGGAAGTACTACAATGAGCAGTTCTTC. Translation: CASSYSHGGKYYNEQFF.

The V and J genes are TRBV7-8 and TRBJ1-5; 7 positions match TRBD1. CDR1 is SGHVS, CDR2 FQNEAQ, per germline. The CDR3 consists of 14 residues. V lost 4 bases, J lost 7 bases, and 7 bases stayed unmatched. The CDR3 DNA is TGTGCCAGCAGCTCCACAGGGGATTGGCAGCCCCAGCATTTT. The encoded protein is CASSSTGDWQPQHF. Full variable domain (outside the CDR3, taken from reference TRBV7-8 and TRBJ1-5): GAGVSQSPRYKVAKRGQDVALRCDPISGHVSLFWYQQALGQGPEFLTYFQNEAQLDKSGLPSDRFFAERPEGSVSTLKIQRTQQEDSAVYLCASSSTGDWQPQHFGDGTRLSIL.

This clonotype was counted at least ten times. This chain joins TRBV5-1 and TRBJ2-7; 8 positions match TRBD2. The length of the CDR3 is 14 residues. V dropped 1 base and J dropped 4; count of bases not matched to a gene: 4. Looked up from germline, CDR1 is SGHRS and CDR2 is YFSETQ. DNA for the CDR3: TGCGCCAGCAGCTTGTCCAGCGGGAGATACGAGCAGTACTTC. It codes for CASSLSSGRYEQYF.

There are many counts of this clonotype. The chain is built from TRBV6-6 and TRBJ2-1; 11 bases map to TRBD2. The V segment lost 0 bases and the J segment 4 bases; nucleotides outside the gene matches: 5. This CDR3 spans 17 amino acids. From germline, CDR1 is MNHNY and CDR2 SVGAGI (reference sequence). CDR3 DNA: TGTGCCAGCAGTTACTCCCCTAGCGGGGGGATATACAATGAGCAGTTCTTC. It encodes CASSYSPSGGIYNEQFF.

This clonotype has at least ten counts. This sequence joins TRBV20-1 and TRBJ2-3; D gene unclear. Looked up from germline, CDR1 is DFQATT and CDR2 is SNEGSKA (reference sequence). The CDR3 extends over 16 amino acids. V was pared by 1 base and J by 2 bases, with 16 bases between. This CDR3 reads CSARVMSGSSTDTQYF. As DNA, the CDR3 is TGCAGTGCTAGAGTCATGAGTGGTTCCTCCACAGATACGCAGTATTTT.

In its sample, this clonotype was seen a few times. The chain is built from TRBV20-1 and TRBJ1-2; D is uncertain. The CDR3 runs 12 residues. V was pared by 6 bases and J by 0 bases, with 8 bases between. Germline CDR1 reads DFQATT; CDR2 reads SNEGSKA (reference sequence). CDR3 amino acids: CSAPKTNYGYTF. Written as DNA, the CDR3 is TGCAGTGCCCCAAAAACTAACTATGGCTACACCTTC.

This clonotype appeared many times. The V gene is TRBV27, the J gene TRBJ1-6; maybe TRBD1 (5 bases). Germline CDR1 reads MNHEY; CDR2 reads SMNVEV (reference sequence). V was clipped by 6 bases and J by 5 bases, with 11 bases between them. This CDR3 is 14 amino acids long. CDR3 protein: CASSSNRNNSPLHF. The DNA of the CDR3 is TGTGCCAGCAGCTCGAACAGGAATAATTCACCCCTCCACTTT.

This clonotype was seen repeatedly, ten times or more. The chain combines TRBV29-1 with TRBJ2-5; D might be TRBD1 (6 bases). V lost 3 bases to trimming and J lost 5 bases, with 19 bases between them. The CDR3 is 15 residues long. Germline V gene lookup returns CDR1 SQVTM and CDR2 ANQGSEA. The CDR3 here is CSVEKVAGVGETQYF. CDR3 DNA sequence: TGCAGCGTTGAGAAGGTGGCAGGGGTGGGGGAGACCCAGTACTTC.

The DNA for the CDR3 is TGTGCCAGCAGTCCTAACTATGGCTACACCTTC. This translates into CASSPNYGYTF. The chain combines TRBV6-6 with TRBJ1-2; D is ambiguous. Germline CDR1 reads MNHNY; CDR2 reads SVGAGI (reference sequence). Trimming took off 5 bases at V and 0 bases at J, with 1 base between the two ends. The CDR3 has 11 amino acids.

This clonotype was counted many times. The chain is built from TRBV7-9 and TRBJ1-2; D is unclear. The CDR3 spans 15 residues. Trimming removed 0 bases at V and 9 bases at J, with 17 bases between. Per the germline V gene, CDR1 is SEHNR and CDR2 is FQNEAQ (reference sequence). The CDR3 region has the DNA TGTGCCAGCAGCTTAGCGGTTCTAACTTCCTCCAGCTACACCTTC. Protein product: CASSLAVLTSSSYTF.

This clonotype was recorded at least ten times. The CDR3 nucleotides are TGTGCCAGCAGCCAGGGGGGGGGACATATCAAAGCTTTCTTT. Translated: CASSQGGGHIKAFF. The J gene is TRBJ1-1, the V gene TRBV3-1; D might be TRBD1 (6 bases). The germline V gene has CDR1 LGHDT and CDR2 YNNKEL (reference sequence). V was shortened by 3 bases and J by 9 bases, with 17 bases between the two germline ends. This CDR3 is 14 amino acids long. Full variable domain (missing parts from reference TRBV3-1 and TRBJ1-1): DTAVSQTPKYLVTQMGNDKSIKCEQNLGHDTMYWYKQDSKKFLKIMFSYNNKELIINETVPNRFSPKSPDKAHLNLHINSLELGDSAVYFCASSQGGGHIKAFFGQGTRLTVV.

This clonotype was seen at least ten times. This chain joins TRBV28 and TRBJ2-7, with TRBD1 matching over 8 bases. The length of the CDR3 is 13 residues. From germline, CDR1 is MDHEN and CDR2 SYDVKM. The V gene end was trimmed by 7 bases and the J gene end by 3 bases; junction bases not matched to a gene: 5. The CDR3 region has the DNA TGTGCCAGCAAGAGACAGGGGTTCTACGAGCAGTACTTC. Its translation is CASKRQGFYEQYF.

At least ten counts were recorded for this clonotype. The chain couples TRBV7-6 to TRBJ1-6, with TRBD1 matching 8 bases. Germline loops: CDR1 SGHVS, CDR2 FNYEAQ. V trimming: 4 bases; J trimming: 7 bases; junction bases outside the gene matches: 3. CDR3 size: 14 residues. The CDR3 nucleotides read TGTGCCAGCAGCTCAGACAGGGGAAATTCACCCCTCCACTTT. This translates into CASSSDRGNSPLHF.

Judged by abundance, this clonotype is medium-sized. The chain employs TRBV6-6 and TRBJ2-1; 8 bases are a match to TRBD1. Germline V gives CDR1 MNHNY, CDR2 SVGAGI (reference sequence). This CDR3 comprises 13 residues. The trim removed 6 bases at V and 2 bases at J, leaving 0 bases unmatched. The CDR3 DNA reads TGTGCCAGCAGGGACAGGGCCTACAATGAGCAGTTCTTC. This translates into CASRDRAYNEQFF.

Judged by abundance, this clonotype is medium-sized. This chain uses TRBV20-1 with TRBJ2-7; D is possibly TRBD1 (5 bases). The V end lost 4 bases, the J end lost 6 bases, and 13 bases lay between the germline ends. This CDR3 is 12 amino acids long. Germline CDR1 reads DFQATT; CDR2 reads SNEGSKA (reference sequence). The CDR3 region is CSAKTRQGEQYF. The CDR3 DNA reads as TGCAGTGCTAAGACCCGCCAGGGCGAGCAGTACTTC.

This clonotype came up many times. The chain employs TRBV6-5 and TRBJ1-1, with D unresolved. This CDR3 has 13 residues. The V gene lost 3 bases and the J gene lost 3 bases, with 8 bases spanning the gap. The germline V gene encodes CDR1 MNHEY and CDR2 SVGAGI. The CDR3 spells CASSYWAYTEAFF. As DNA, the CDR3 is TGTGCCAGCAGTTATTGGGCTTACACTGAAGCTTTCTTT.

This clonotype was seen ten or more times. The gene calls are TRBV7-2 and TRBJ2-1; D perhaps matches TRBD2 (5 bases). The CDR3 has 14 amino acids. Trimming stripped 1 base from V and 6 bases from J, with 10 bases between. Germline values: CDR1 SGHTA, CDR2 FQGNSA. The CDR3 DNA reads TGTGCCAGCAGCTTAGTTGCTAGCAGCAATGAGCAGTTCTTC. As protein: CASSLVASSNEQFF.

This clonotype has a count of ten or more. The CDR3 loop is CSATEMNTEAFF. In DNA, the CDR3 is TGCAGTGCGACAGAAATGAACACTGAAGCTTTCTTT. The gene calls are TRBV20-1 and TRBJ1-1; D perhaps matches TRBD1 (5 bases). The CDR3 sequence is 12 residues long. Germline V CDR1 and CDR2: DFQATT, SNEGSKA (reference sequence). The V and J ends lost 6 bases and 0 bases respectively, with 8 bases between them.

There are many counts of this clonotype. The rearrangement joins TRBV7-2 to TRBJ1-5; TRBD1 is a possible D gene (6 bases). Germline loops: CDR1 SGHTA, CDR2 FQGNSA. The V end lost 7 bases, the J end lost 6 bases, and 16 bases lay between the germline ends. The CDR3 extends over 14 amino acids. The CDR3 loop reads CASNQGGGSQPQHF. The CDR3 nucleotides read TGTGCCAGCAACCAAGGGGGTGGTAGTCAGCCCCAGCATTTT.

This clonotype was found many times. The chain carries TRBV7-2 and TRBJ2-7; TRBD1 aligns across 7 bases. The germline gives CDR1 SGHTA, CDR2 FQGNSA. Unmatched junction bases numbered 9, after V lost 4 bases and J lost 0 bases. This CDR3 has 16 residues. The CDR3 region is CASSSTGVSYSYEQYF. CDR3 sequence (DNA): TGTGCCAGCAGCTCAACAGGGGTTTCCTACTCCTACGAGCAGTACTTC.

Ten or more counts support this clonotype. The chain recombines TRBV20-1 with TRBJ2-1; 11 bases match TRBD2. The CDR3 spans 14 residues. V lost 6 bases to trimming and J lost 8 bases; unmatched junction nucleotides: 9. The germline CDR1 and CDR2 sequences are DFQATT and SNEGSKA (reference sequence). The CDR3 DNA reads TGCAGTGCCGTAGCGGGAGGGCCGTTCGATGAGCAGTTCTTC. The encoded protein is CSAVAGGPFDEQFF.

In its sample, this clonotype was seen many times. The V call is TRBV7-2, the J call TRBJ2-3; 7 nucleotides align to TRBD2. Losses at the gene ends were 1 base for V and 8 bases for J; bases not matched to a gene: 9. The length of the CDR3 is 15 residues. Germline V gives CDR1 SGHTA, CDR2 FQGNSA. Here the CDR3 DNA reads TGTGCCAGCAGCTTAGGGGTCGGACTAGGCGGTACGCAGTATTTT. Translation gives CASSLGVGLGGTQYF.

This clonotype is medium-sized within its sample. The chain links TRBV14 to TRBJ2-1; TRBD2 agrees at 8 bases. With V trimmed by 1 base and J by 9 bases, 8 bases remained unmatched. This CDR3 is 15 amino acids long. In germline, CDR1 is SGHDN, CDR2 FVKESK. The CDR3 coding sequence is TGTGCCAGCAGCCAAGCCGCCAGCGGGAGAGGTGAGCAGTTCTTC. It specifies CASSQAASGRGEQFF.

By frequency in the sample, this clonotype is medium-sized. Its ends do not fully match the called genes, so a read error is possible. The V gene is TRBV7-2, the J gene TRBJ2-5; TRBD1 or TRBD2 may be the D gene (5 bases each). CDR1 is SGHTA, CDR2 FQGNSA, per germline. The CDR3 is 12 amino acids. The CDR3 DNA sequence: TGTGCCAGCAGCTTAGTCGGCAGGGAGATCGTCTTC. It yields the protein CASSLVGREIVF.

The sample holds many counts of this clonotype. The rearrangement links TRBV11-2 to TRBJ2-7; no definite D call. Looked up from germline, CDR1 is SGHAT and CDR2 is FQNNGV. The CDR3 consists of 13 residues. Trimming cost V 3 bases and J 3 bases, with 9 bases left between them. The DNA of the CDR3 is TGTGCCAGCAGCTTCCTGGGGAACTACGAGCAGTACTTC. This encodes CASSFLGNYEQYF. Full variable domain (outside the CDR3, taken from reference TRBV11-2 and TRBJ2-7): EAGVAQSPRYKIIEKRQSVAFWCNPISGHATLYWYQQILGQGPKLLIQFQNNGVVDDSQLPKDRFSAERLKGVDSTLKIQPAKLEDSAVYLCASSFLGNYEQYFGPGTRLTVT.

Many counts were recorded for this clonotype. This chain joins TRBV5-1 and TRBJ1-5; D possibly corresponds to TRBD1 (6 bases). Germline V gives CDR1 SGHRS, CDR2 YFSETQ. The V gene lost 0 bases and the J gene lost 6 bases, with 13 bases spanning the gap. This CDR3 is 15 amino acids long. CDR3 amino acids: CASSLEAGDRQPQHF. For the CDR3, the DNA is TGCGCCAGCAGCTTGGAGGCAGGGGATCGTCAGCCCCAGCATTTT.